This T cell receptor (beta chain) emerged from a study of blood T cell repertoires in COVID-19. The overall study: Samples of COVID-19 (acute and convalescent) were obtained from the United States, Italy and Spain.

The CDR3 consists of 22 residues. The germline V gene encodes CDR1 SGHDN and CDR2 FVKESK. TCRdb's table, derived via immunoSEQ multiplex PCR, lists solely in-frame clones and lacks some. The sample has about 220,000 clones; approximately 78% are singletons. In regard to this clone: The junction and the germline gene differ at one end; a read error may be behind it.

The Seattle site enrolled patients during active infection and followed them longitudinally. Specimen: peripheral blood. This clonotype was sampled from a woman between 70 and 85 years old with COVID-19, enrolled during active disease. The rearrangement links TRBV14 to TRBJ2-1; 7 nucleotides match TRBD1. CDR3 nucleotides: TGTGCCAGCTGCCAAGGGCGCTTCGCACCAAAGGCCCCGCAGGGACAGCTCAATGAGCAGTTCTTC. Encoded protein: CASCQGRFAPKAPQGQLNEQFF.